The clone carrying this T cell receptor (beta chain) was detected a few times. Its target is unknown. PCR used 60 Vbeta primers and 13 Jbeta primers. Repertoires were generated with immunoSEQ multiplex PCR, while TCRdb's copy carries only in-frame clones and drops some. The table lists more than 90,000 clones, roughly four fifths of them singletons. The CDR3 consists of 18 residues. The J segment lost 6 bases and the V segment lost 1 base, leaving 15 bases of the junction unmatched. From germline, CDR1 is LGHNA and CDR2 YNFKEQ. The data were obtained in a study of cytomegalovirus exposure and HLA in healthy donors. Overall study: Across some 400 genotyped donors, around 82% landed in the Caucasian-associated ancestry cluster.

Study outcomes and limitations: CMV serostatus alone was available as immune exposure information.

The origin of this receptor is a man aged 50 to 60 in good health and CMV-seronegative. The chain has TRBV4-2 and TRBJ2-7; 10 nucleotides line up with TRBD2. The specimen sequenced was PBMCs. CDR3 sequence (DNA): TGTGCCAGCAGCCAAGCTAGGGCTAGCGGGAGCCCTGGGGGCGAGCAGTACTTC. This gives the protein CASSQARASGSPGGEQYF.